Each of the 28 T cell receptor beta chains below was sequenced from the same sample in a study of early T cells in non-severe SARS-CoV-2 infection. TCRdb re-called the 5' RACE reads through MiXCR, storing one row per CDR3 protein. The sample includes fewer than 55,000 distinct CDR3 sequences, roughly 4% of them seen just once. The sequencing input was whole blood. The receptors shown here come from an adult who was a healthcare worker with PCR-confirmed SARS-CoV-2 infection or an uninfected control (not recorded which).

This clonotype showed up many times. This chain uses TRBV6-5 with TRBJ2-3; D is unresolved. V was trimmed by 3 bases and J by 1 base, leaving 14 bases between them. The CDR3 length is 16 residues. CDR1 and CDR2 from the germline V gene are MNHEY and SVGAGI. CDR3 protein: CASSYGPSYGTDTQYF. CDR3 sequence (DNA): TGTGCCAGCAGTTATGGGCCTAGTTACGGCACAGATACGCAGTATTTT.

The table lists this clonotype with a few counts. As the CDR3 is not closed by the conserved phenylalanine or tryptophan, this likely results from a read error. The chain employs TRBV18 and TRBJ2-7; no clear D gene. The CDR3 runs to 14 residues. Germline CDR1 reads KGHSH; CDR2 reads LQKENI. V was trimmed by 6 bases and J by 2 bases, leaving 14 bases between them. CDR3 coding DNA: TGTGCCAGCTCCCCGACCCAAGCCACCTACGAGCAGTACTCC. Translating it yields CASSPTQATYEQYS.

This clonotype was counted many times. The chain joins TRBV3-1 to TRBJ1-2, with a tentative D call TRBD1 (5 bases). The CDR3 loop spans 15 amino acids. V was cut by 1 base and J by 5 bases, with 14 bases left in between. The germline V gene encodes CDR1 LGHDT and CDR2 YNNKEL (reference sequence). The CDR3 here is CASSQAAGPRYGYTF. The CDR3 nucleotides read TGTGCCAGCAGCCAAGCAGCAGGGCCGCGGTATGGCTACACCTTC. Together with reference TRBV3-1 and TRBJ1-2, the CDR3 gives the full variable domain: DTAVSQTPKYLVTQMGNDKSIKCEQNLGHDTMYWYKQDSKKFLKIMFSYNNKELIINETVPNRFSPKSPDKAHLNLHINSLELGDSAVYFCASSQAAGPRYGYTFGSGTRLTVV.

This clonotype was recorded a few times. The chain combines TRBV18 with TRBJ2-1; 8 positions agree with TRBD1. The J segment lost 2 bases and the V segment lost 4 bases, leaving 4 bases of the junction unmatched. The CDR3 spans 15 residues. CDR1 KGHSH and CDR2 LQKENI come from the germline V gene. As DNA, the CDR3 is TGTGCCAGCTCACTAGACAGGGGAACCTACAATGAGCAGTTCTTC. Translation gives CASSLDRGTYNEQFF.

The CDR3 DNA follows: TGTGCCAGCAGTACCGGGACAGGCGCATATAGCAATCAGCCCCAGCATTTT. It codes for CASSTGTGAYSNQPQHF. The V and J genes are TRBV2 and TRBJ1-5; 8 nucleotides match TRBD1. This CDR3 spans 17 amino acids. J gave up 0 bases and V 5 bases, and 9 bases lay outside the gene matches. Germline V CDR1 and CDR2: SNHLY, FYNNEI.

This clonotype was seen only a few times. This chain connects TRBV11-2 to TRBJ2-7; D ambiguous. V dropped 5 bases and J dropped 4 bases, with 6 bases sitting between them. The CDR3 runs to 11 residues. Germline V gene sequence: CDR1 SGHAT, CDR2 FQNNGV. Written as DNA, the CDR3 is TGTGCCAGCAGCCCCTGGTACGAGCAGTACTTC. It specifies CASSPWYEQYF.

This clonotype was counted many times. CDR3 sequence: CSAGTAGELFF. CDR3 nucleotide sequence: TGCAGCGCCGGGACAGCCGGGGAGCTGTTTTTT. The genes are TRBV29-1 and TRBJ2-2, with 7 bases lining up with TRBD1. CDR1 is SQVTM and CDR2 is ANQGSEA in the germline V gene. Trimming cost V 7 bases and J 6 bases; bases outside gene matches: 2. The CDR3 is made up of 11 amino acids.

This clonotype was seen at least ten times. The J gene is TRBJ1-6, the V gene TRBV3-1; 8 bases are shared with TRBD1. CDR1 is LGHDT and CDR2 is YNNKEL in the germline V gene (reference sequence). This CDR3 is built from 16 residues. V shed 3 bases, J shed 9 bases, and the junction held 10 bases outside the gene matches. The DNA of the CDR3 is TGTGCCAGCAGCCACAGTACGACAGGGGTACGTTCACCCCTCCACTTT. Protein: CASSHSTTGVRSPLHF.

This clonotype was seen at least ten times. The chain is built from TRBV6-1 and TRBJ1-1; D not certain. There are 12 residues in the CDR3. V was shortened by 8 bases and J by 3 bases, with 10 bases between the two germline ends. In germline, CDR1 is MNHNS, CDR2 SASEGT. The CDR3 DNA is TGTGCCAGCCTACCACGGTACACTGAAGCTTTCTTT. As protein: CASLPRYTEAFF.

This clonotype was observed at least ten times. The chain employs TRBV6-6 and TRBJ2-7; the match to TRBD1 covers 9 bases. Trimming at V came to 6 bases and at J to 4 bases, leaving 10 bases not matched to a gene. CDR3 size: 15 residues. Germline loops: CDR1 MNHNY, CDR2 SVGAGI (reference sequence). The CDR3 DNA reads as TGTGCCAGCAGACTACCGGGACAGGGTGGGTACGAGCAGTACTTC. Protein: CASRLPGQGGYEQYF.

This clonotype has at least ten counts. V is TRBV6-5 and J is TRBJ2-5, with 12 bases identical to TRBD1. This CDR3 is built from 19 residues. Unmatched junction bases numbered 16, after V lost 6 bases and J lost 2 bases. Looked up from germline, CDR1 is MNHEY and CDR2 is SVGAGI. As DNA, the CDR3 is TGTGCCAGCAGCATTAATCCGGGGACAGGGGGCTCCTCTCAAGAGACCCAGTACTTC. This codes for CASSINPGTGGSSQETQYF.

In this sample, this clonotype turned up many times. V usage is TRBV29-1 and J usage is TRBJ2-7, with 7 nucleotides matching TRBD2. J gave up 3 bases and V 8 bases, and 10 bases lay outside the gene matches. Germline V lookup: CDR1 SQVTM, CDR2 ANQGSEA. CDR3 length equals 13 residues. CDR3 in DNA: TGCAGCACCAGGGAGGGCGCGGTCTACGAGCAGTACTTC. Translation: CSTREGAVYEQYF.

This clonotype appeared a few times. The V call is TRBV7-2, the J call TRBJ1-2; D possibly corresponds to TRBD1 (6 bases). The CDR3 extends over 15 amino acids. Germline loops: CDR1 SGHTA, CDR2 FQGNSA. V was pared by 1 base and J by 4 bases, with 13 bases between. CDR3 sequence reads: CASSLVQGFLYGYTF. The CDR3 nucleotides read TGTGCCAGCAGCTTAGTCCAGGGGTTCCTCTATGGCTACACCTTC. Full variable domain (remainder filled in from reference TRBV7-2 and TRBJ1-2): GAGVSQSPSNKVTEKGKDVELRCDPISGHTALYWYRQSLGQGLEFLIYFQGNSAPDKSGLPSDRFSAERTGGSVSTLTIQRTQQEDSAVYLCASSLVQGFLYGYTFGSGTRLTVV.

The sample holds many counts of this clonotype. CDR3 bases: TGCAGCGTTGAAGAGGAGGGGGCAACCATATATTTT. Its protein is CSVEEEGATIYF. The rearrangement joins TRBV29-1 to TRBJ1-3; 7 bases are a match to TRBD1. Germline V CDR1 and CDR2: SQVTM, ANQGSEA. CDR3 length equals 12 residues. J lost 10 bases, V lost 0 bases, and 3 bases had no gene match.

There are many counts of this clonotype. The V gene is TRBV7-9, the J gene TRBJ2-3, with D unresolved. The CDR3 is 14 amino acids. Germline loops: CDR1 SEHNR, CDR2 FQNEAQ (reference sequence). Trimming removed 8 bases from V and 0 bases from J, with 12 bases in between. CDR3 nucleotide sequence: TGTGCCAGCCTTCAGAGGCAGAGCACAGATACGCAGTATTTT. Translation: CASLQRQSTDTQYF.

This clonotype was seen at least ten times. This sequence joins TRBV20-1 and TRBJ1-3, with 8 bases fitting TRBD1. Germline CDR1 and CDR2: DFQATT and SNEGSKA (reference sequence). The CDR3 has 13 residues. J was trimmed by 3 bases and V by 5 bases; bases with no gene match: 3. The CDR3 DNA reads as TGCAGTGCTTGGGACAGGAGTGGAAACACCATATATTTT. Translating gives CSAWDRSGNTIYF.

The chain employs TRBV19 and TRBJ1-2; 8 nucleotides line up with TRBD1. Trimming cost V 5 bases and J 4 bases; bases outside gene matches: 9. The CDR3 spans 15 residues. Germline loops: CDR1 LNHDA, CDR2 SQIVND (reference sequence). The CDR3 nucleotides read TGTGCCAGTAGTCTCTCCAGGGGGCCAAGCTATGGCTACACCTTC. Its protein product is CASSLSRGPSYGYTF.

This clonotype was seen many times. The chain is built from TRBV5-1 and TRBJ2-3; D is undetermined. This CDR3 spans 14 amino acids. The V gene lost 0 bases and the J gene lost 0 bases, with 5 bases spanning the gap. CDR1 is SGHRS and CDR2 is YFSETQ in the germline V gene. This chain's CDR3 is CASSLGTSTDTQYF. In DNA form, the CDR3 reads TGCGCCAGCAGCTTGGGGACGAGCACAGATACGCAGTATTTT.

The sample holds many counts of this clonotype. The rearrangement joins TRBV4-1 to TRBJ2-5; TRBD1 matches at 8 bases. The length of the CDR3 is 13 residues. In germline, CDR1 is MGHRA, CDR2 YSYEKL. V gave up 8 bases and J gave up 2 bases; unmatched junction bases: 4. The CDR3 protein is CASRDRGQETQYF. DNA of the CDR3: TGCGCCAGCCGTGACAGGGGTCAAGAGACCCAGTACTTC.

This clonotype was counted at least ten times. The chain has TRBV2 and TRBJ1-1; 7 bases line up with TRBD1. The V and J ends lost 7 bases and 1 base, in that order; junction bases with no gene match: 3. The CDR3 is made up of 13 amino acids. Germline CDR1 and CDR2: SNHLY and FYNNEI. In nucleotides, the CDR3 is TGTGCCAGCAAAAGGGACAGGAACACTGAAGCTTTCTTT. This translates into CASKRDRNTEAFF. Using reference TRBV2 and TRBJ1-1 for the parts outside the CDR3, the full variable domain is EPEVTQTPSHQVTQMGQEVILRCVPISNHLYFYWYRQILGQKVEFLVSFYNNEISEKSEIFDDQFSVERPDGSNFTLKIRSTKLEDSAMYFCASKRDRNTEAFFGQGTRLTVV.

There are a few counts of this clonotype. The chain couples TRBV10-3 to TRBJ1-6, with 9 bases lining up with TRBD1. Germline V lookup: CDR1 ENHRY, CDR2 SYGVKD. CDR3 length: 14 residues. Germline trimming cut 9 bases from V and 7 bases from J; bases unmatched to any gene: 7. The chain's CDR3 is CAIQQGAGNSPLHF. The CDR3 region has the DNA TGTGCCATACAACAGGGGGCTGGGAATTCACCCCTCCACTTT.

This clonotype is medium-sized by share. The CDR3 nucleotides read TGCAGTGCTAGTCTAACTAGCGGGGGGCGAAAACTAAGCTCCTACAATGAGCAGTTCTTC. Amino acid sequence: CSASLTSGGRKLSSYNEQFF. The chain recombines TRBV20-1 with TRBJ2-1, with TRBD2 matching 12 bases. Trimming removed 3 bases from V and 0 bases from J; junction bases left unmatched: 15. Germline CDR1 is DFQATT and CDR2 is SNEGSKA (reference sequence). The CDR3 sequence is 20 residues long.

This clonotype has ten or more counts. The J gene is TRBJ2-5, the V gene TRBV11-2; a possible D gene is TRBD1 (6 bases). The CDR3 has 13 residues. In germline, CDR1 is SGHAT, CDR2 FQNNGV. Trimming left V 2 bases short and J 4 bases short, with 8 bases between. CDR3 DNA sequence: TGTGCCAGCAGCTTAACAGGGAGAGAGACCCAGTACTTC. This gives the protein CASSLTGRETQYF.

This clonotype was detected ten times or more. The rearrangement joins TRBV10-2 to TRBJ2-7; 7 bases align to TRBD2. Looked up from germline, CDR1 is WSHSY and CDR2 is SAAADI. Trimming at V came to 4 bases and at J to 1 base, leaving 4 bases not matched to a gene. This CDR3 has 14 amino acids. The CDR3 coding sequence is TGCGCCAGCAGTGTGGTAGCGGGTTCCTACGAGCAGTACTTC. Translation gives CASSVVAGSYEQYF.

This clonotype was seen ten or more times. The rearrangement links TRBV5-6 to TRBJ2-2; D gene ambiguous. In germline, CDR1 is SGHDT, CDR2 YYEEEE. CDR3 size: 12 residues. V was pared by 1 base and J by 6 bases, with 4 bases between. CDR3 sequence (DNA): TGTGCCAGCAGCTTGTCGTCCGGGGAGCTGTTTTTT. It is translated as CASSLSSGELFF.

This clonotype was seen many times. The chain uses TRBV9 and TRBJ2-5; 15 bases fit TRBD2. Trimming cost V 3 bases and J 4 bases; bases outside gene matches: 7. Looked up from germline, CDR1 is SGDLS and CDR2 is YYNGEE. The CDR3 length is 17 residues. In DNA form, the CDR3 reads TGTGCCAGCAGCGCGATGGGACTAGCGGGGGGAGGAGAGACCCAGTACTTC. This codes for CASSAMGLAGGGETQYF.

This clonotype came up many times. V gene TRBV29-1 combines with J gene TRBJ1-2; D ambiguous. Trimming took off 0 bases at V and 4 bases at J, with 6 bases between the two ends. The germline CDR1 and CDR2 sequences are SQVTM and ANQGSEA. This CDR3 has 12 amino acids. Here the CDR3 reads CSVEDTPYGYTF. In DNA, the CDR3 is TGCAGCGTTGAAGATACCCCCTATGGCTACACCTTC.

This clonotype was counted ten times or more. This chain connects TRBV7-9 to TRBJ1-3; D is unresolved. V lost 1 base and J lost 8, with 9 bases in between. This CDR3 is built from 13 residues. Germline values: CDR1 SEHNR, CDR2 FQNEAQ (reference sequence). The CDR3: CASSLVDRDTIYF. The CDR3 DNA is TGTGCCAGCAGCTTAGTGGACCGGGACACCATATATTTT.